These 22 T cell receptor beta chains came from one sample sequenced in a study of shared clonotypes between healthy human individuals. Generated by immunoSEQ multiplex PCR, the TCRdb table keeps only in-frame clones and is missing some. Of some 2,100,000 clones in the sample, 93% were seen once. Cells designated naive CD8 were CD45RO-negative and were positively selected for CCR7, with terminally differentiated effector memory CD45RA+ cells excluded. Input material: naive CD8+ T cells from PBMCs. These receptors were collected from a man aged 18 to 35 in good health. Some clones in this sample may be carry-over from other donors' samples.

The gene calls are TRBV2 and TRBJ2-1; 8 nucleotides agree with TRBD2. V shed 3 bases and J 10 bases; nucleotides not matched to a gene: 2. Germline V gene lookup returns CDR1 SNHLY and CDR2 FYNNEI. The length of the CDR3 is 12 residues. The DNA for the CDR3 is TGTGCCAGCAGTGACGGGGGGGACGAGCAGTTCTTC. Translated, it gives CASSDGGDEQFF.

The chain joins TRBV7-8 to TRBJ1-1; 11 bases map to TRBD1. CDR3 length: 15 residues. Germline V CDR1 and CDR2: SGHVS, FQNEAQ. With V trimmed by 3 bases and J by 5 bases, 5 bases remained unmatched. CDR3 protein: CASSLGQGGVTEAFF. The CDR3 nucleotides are TGTGCCAGCAGCTTGGGACAGGGGGGTGTGACTGAAGCTTTCTTT.

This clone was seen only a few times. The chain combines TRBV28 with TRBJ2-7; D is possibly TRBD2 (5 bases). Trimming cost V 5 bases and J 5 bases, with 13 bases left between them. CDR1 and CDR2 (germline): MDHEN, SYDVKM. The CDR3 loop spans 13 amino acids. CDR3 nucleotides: TGTGCCAGCAGTCCTCGGGGATTCCACGAGCAGTACTTC. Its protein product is CASSPRGFHEQYF.

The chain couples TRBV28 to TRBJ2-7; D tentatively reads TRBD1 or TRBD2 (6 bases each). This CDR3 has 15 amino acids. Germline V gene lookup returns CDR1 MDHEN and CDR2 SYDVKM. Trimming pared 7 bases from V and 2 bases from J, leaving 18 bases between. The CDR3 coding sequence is TGTGCCAGCAAAAAGAGGGGGGCGGGTCCCTACGAGCAGTACTTC. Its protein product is CASKKRGAGPYEQYF.

The DNA for the CDR3 is TGTGCCACCCCAACCGGGGGACAGCTCCCTCGGGGCTACACCTTC. Protein: CATPTGGQLPRGYTF. V is TRBV7-9 and J is TRBJ1-2, with 7 bases lining up with TRBD1. The CDR3 length is 15 residues. CDR1 and CDR2 from the germline V gene are SEHNR and FQNEAQ (reference sequence). The ends lost 10 bases at V and 8 bases at J; junction bases unmatched: 19.

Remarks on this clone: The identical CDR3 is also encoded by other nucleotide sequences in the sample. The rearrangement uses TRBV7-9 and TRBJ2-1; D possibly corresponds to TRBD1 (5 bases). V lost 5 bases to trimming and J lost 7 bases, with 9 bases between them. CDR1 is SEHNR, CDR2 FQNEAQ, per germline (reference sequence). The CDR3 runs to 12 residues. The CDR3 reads CASSLGANEQFF. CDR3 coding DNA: TGTGCCAGCAGCCTAGGGGCGAATGAGCAGTTCTTC.

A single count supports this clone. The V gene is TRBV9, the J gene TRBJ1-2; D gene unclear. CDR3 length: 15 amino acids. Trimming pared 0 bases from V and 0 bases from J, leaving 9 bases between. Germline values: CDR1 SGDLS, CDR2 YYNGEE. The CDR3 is CASSVVTAPNYGYTF. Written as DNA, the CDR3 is TGTGCCAGCAGCGTAGTAACAGCCCCTAACTATGGCTACACCTTC.

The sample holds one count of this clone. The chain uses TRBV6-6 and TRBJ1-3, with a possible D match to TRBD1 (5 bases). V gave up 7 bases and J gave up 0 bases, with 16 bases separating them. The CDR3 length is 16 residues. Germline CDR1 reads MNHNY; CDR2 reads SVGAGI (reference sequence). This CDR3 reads CASTLGGEVSGNTIYF. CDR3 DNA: TGTGCCAGCACCCTGGGGGGAGAGGTCTCTGGAAACACCATATATTTT.

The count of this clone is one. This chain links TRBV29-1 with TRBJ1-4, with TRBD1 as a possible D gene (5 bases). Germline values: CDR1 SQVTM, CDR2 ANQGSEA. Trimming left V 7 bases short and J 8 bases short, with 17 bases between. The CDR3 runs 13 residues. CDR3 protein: CSGYTGAEEKLFF. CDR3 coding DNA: TGCAGCGGATACACTGGGGCCGAGGAAAAACTGTTTTTT.

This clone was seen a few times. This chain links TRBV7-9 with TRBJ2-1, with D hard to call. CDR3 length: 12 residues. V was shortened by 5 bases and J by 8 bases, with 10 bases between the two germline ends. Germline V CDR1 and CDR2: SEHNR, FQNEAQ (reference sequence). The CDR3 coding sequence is TGTGCCAGCAGCCCGCCCGTTCATGAGCAGTTCTTC. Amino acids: CASSPPVHEQFF.

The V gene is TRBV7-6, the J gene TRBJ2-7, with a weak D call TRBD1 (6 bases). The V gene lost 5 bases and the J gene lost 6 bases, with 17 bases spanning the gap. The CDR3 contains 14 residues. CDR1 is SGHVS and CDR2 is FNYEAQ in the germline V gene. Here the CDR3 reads CASSLMAGVGEQYF. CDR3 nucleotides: TGTGCCAGCAGCCTAATGGCAGGGGTAGGCGAGCAGTACTTC.

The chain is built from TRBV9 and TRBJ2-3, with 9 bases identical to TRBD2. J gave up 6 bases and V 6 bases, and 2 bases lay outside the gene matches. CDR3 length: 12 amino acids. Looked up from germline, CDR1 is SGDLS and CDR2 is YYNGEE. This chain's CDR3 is CASTSGKDTQYF. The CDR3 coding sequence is TGTGCCAGCACTAGCGGGAAGGATACGCAGTATTTT.

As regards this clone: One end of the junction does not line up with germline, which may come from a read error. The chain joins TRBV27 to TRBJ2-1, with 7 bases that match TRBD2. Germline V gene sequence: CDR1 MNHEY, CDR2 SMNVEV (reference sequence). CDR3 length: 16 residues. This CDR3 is CASSLSRGSWTNGQFF. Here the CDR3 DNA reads TGTGCCAGCAGTTTATCTCGCGGGAGTTGGACCAATGGGCAGTTCTTC.

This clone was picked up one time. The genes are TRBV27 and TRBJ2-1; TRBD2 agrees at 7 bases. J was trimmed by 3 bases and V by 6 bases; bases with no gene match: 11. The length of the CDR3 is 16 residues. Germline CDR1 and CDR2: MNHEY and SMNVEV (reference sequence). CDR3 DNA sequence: TGTGCCAGCAGAACCTCGGTGGGAGGGATCTACAATGAGCAGTTCTTC. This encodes CASRTSVGGIYNEQFF.

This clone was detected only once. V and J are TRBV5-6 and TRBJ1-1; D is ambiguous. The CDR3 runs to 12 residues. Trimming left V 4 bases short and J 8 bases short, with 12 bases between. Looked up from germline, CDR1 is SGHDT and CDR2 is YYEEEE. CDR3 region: CASSLPGLEAFF. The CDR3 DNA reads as TGTGCCAGCAGCCTTCCCGGCCTCGAAGCTTTCTTT. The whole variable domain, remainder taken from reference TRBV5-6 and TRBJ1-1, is DAGVTQSPTHLIKTRGQQVTLRCSPKSGHDTVSWYQQALGQGPQFIFQYYEEEERQRGNFPDRFSGHQFPNYSSELNVNALLLGDSALYLCASSLPGLEAFFGQGTRLTVV.

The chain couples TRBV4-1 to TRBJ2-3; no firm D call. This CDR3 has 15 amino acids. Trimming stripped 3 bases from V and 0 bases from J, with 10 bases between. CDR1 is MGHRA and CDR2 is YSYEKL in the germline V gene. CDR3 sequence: CASSHLGPSTDTQYF. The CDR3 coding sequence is TGCGCCAGCAGCCATCTAGGGCCTAGCACAGATACGCAGTATTTT.

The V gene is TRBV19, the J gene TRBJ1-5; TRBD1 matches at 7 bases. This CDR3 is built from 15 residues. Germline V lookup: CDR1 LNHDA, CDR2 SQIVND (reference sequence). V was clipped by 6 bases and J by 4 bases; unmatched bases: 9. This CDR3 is CASSPFTGANQPQHF. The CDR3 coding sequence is TGTGCCAGTAGCCCCTTCACAGGGGCAAATCAGCCCCAGCATTTT.

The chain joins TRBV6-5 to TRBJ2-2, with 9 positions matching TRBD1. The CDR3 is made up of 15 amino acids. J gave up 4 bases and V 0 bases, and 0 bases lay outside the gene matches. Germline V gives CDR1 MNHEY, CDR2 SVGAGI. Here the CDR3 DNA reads TGTGCCAGCAGTTACTCGACAGGGGGCACCGGGGAGCTGTTTTTT. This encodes CASSYSTGGTGELFF.

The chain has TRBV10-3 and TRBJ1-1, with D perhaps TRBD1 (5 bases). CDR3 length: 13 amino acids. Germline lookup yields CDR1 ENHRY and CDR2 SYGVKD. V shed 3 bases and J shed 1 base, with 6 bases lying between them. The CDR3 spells CAISETGNTEAFF. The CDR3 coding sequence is TGTGCCATCAGTGAAACAGGGAACACTGAAGCTTTCTTT.

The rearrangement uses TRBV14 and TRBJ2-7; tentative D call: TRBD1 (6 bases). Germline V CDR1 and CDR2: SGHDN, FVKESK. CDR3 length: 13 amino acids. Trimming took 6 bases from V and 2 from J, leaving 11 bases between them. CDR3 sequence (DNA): TGTGCCAGCAGTTACACAGGGACCTACGAGCAGTACTTC. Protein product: CASSYTGTYEQYF.

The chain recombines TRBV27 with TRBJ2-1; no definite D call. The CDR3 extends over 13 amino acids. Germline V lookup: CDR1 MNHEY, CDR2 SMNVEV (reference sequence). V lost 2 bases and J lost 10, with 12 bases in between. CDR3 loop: CASSLADHGEQFF. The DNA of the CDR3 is TGTGCCAGCAGTTTAGCTGACCACGGCGAGCAGTTCTTC.

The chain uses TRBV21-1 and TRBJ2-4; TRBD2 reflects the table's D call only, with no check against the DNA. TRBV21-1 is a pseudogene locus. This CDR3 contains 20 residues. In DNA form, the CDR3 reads TGTGCCAGCAGCAAAGCGCTTTCTAGCGGGAGAGAGGGTGATGGAAACATTCAGTACTTC. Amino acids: CASSKALSSGREGDGNIQYF.